The clone carrying this T cell receptor beta chain appeared a few times. In the PCR, 60 Vbeta and 13 Jbeta primers were used. TCRdb keeps only in-frame clones here, not all; method: immunoSEQ multiplex PCR. The sample comprises about 160,000 clones, approximately 70% of which are singletons, and over 6% rests with the top ten. This CDR3 is built from 14 residues. Germline V CDR1 and CDR2: SEHNR, FQNEAQ (reference sequence). V lost 1 base, J lost 2 bases, and 8 bases lay in between. The sample belongs to a study of cytomegalovirus exposure and HLA in healthy donors. Study information: A data release that came early held roughly 85 million unique TCRs from HLA-typed donors.

The rearrangement uses TRBV7-9 and TRBJ1-2, with D perhaps matching TRBD1 (5 bases). This TCR was recovered from a man aged 35-49 years in good health and CMV-seropositive. The sample consisted of PBMCs. CDR3 in amino acids: CASSLETVNYGYTF. The CDR3 region has the DNA TGTGCCAGCAGCTTAGAGACAGTGAACTATGGCTACACCTTC.